The T cell receptor beta chain described here comes from a study of blood T cell repertoires in COVID-19 (TCRdb year 2020). In the study overall: Samples from collaborators originated in the United States, Italy and Spain and spanned both the acute and convalescent phases of COVID-19. The repertoires were made available in a free public database intended to serve as a resource for research on the immune response to SARS-CoV-2. Sample metadata almost always included a de-identified subject ID, COVID-19 status, age in years and sex. Samples came from the ongoing ImmuneRACE study (first 160 participants) plus 1,254 subjects from 6 global collaborators. The material from the prospective study consisted of cDNA or gDNA derived from T cells, B-cell-depleted T cells, or PBMCs. Where HLA class I and class II types were available, the types were taken from metadata supplied by the sample provider, not from assay-based typing. The dataset comprised deeply sampled blood TCRbeta repertoires from subjects exposed to, actively infected with, or recovered from COVID-19.

TCRbeta CDR3 regions were amplified from genomic DNA by means of the immunoSEQ Assay, a bias-controlled multiplex PCR. Per the source publication's procedure: The number of nucleated cells in each sample was estimated from the amplification of reference gene primers within the assay. Sequence reads were collapsed and filtered to measure the absolute abundance of every unique TCRbeta CDR3 rearrangement. For each sample, productive Simpson clonality was calculated by taking the square root of Simpson's diversity index across productive rearrangements. TCRdb carries this immuneACCESS record with in-frame sequences only. Its versions omit some clonotypes, under half of them owing to an unresolved V gene in the studies checked, with the rest unexplained. The V and J calls and clone size were taken over from that table, and D and trimming were inferred from the DNA. The sample includes roughly 400,000 clones, with around 90% observed a single time. The ten largest clones represent 0.6% to 0.7% of the sample.

Overall results and qualifications from the work: Clinical and demographic metadata were provided uncurated, with the amount varying by source and participant.

Concerning this clone itself: Its antigen remains unidentified. No base-level quality is on record; no much larger clone is a single base apart.

CDR1 and CDR2 are drawn from the germline V gene (reference sequence): GTSNPN, SVGIG. The CDR3 contains 19 residues, cysteine and phenylalanine counted. The CDR3 DNA has 57 bases and is translated from base 1. Trimming leaves V shorter by 0 bases and J shorter by 9 bases, with the junction holding 16 bases beyond the gene matches. Enrolling through a virtual design, the prospective study's participants ranged in age from roughly 18 to 95 years and lived across approximately 25 United States geographic areas. In the prospective study, cohorts were assigned on the basis of participant-reported clinical history obtained from a screening survey and a study questionnaire. Recovered participants in ImmuneRACE Cohort 3 were defined by two consecutive negative NP/OP PCR tests, clearance by a healthcare professional, or resolution of symptoms. In the prospective study, mobile phlebotomists collected whole blood, serum and a nasopharyngeal or oropharyngeal swab from each participant. Additional blood draws and questionnaires over an approximately 2-month period could optionally be provided by prospective study participants. Before DNA extraction, prospective study blood samples were shipped either frozen or at room temperature.

This clonotype was sampled from a man aged 18 to 29 who had recovered from COVID-19. Sequenced: PBMCs or T cells enriched from blood (not recorded which). Recombination linked TRBV30 to TRBJ2-4; a stretch of 14 junction bases matches TRBD2. DNA sequence: TGTGCCTGGAGTGTACTGAGACTAGCGGGAGGGTACGATCCGGGCATTCAGTACTTC. Its coded protein is CAWSVLRLAGGYDPGIQYF. With the rest looked up from the reference TRBV30 and TRBJ2-4 genes rather than sequenced, the full variable domain is SQTIHQWPATLVQPVGSPLSLECTVEGTSNPNLYWYRQAAGRGLQLLFYSVGIGQISSEVPQNLSASRPQDRQFILSSKKLLLSDSGFYLCAWSVLRLAGGYDPGIQYFGAGTRLSVL.